A single sample gave rise to the 18 T cell receptor beta chains below, sequenced in a study of PD-L1 blockade in urothelial cancer. TCRdb's table, derived via immunoSEQ multiplex PCR, lists solely in-frame clones and lacks some. The sample comprises more than 85,000 clones, approximately 91% of which are singletons, and under 0.95% rests with the top ten. Sample: PBMCs, taken around atezolizumab (anti-PD-L1) treatment. The receptors derive from an elderly woman with urothelial cancer.

This rearrangement joins TRBV10-1 to TRBJ1-5; D gene unclear. The CDR3 runs 13 residues. Looked up from germline, CDR1 is WNHNN and CDR2 is SYGVQD (reference sequence). V lost 3 bases to trimming and J lost 7 bases, with 10 bases between them. The CDR3 region is CASSDSGKQPQHF. The CDR3 nucleotides are TGCGCCAGCAGTGATTCAGGTAAACAGCCCCAGCATTTT.

This clone has a single count. The V call is TRBV5-1, the J call TRBJ1-1; TRBD1 agrees at 8 bases. This CDR3 has 14 amino acids. Germline lookup yields CDR1 SGHRS and CDR2 YFSETQ. V lost 1 base to trimming and J lost 5 bases; unmatched junction nucleotides: 4. The CDR3: CASSLIQGATEAFF. CDR3 DNA: TGCGCCAGCAGCTTGATTCAGGGGGCGACTGAAGCTTTCTTT.

The V gene is TRBV19, the J gene TRBJ2-2, with 8 nucleotides matching TRBD1. CDR3 length: 15 amino acids. Germline values: CDR1 LNHDA, CDR2 SQIVND (reference sequence). The V gene end was trimmed by 2 bases and the J gene end by 5 bases; junction bases not matched to a gene: 4. The CDR3 protein is CASSIMTGVTGELFF. DNA of the CDR3: TGTGCCAGTAGTATAATGACAGGGGTTACCGGGGAGCTGTTTTTT.

With regard to this clone: The germline gene is not matched at one end of the junction; a read error may be the cause. The chain couples TRBV9 to TRBJ1-4, with a possible D match to TRBD1 (6 bases). CDR3 length equals 15 residues. Germline-derived CDR1 and CDR2 are SGDLS and YYNGEE. The CDR3 DNA reads as TGTGCCAGCAGCGTAGTAGGACAGAGTAATGAAAGACTGTTTTTT. The encoded protein is CASSVVGQSNERLFF. Together with reference TRBV9 and TRBJ1-4, the CDR3 gives the full variable domain: DSGVTQTPKHLITATGQRVTLRCSPRSGDLSVYWYQQSLDQGLQFLIQYYNGEERAKGNILERFSAQQFPDLHSELNLSSLELGDSALYFCASSVVGQSNERLFFGSGTQLSVL.

This clone was found once. The DNA for the CDR3 is TGTGCCAGCAGTGAATCCCAGGGGACGGTAGGCACTGAAGCTTTCTTT. Translated: CASSESQGTVGTEAFF. The chain has TRBV25-1 and TRBJ1-1; tentatively, D is TRBD1 (6 bases). V lost 1 base to trimming and J lost 4 bases, with 16 bases between them. CDR1 is MGHDK and CDR2 is SYGVNS in the germline V gene. The CDR3 is 16 residues long.

The CDR3 region has the DNA TGTGCCAGCAGCTTCGGGACACCCAACACTGAAGCTTTCTTT. This gives the protein CASSFGTPNTEAFF. The J gene is TRBJ1-1, the V gene TRBV27, with D possibly being TRBD1 (6 bases). Germline CDR1 reads MNHEY; CDR2 reads SMNVEV (reference sequence). The CDR3 spans 14 residues. Trimming took off 6 bases at V and 2 bases at J, with 13 bases between the two ends.

V is TRBV6-1 and J is TRBJ1-5; 7 bases map to TRBD1. Germline V lookup: CDR1 MNHNS, CDR2 SASEGT. Losses at the gene ends were 5 bases for V and 0 bases for J; bases not matched to a gene: 1. The CDR3 is 14 residues long. The CDR3 is CASSTGVSNQPQHF. CDR3 nucleotide sequence: TGTGCCAGCAGTACAGGGGTTAGCAATCAGCCCCAGCATTTT.

This clone was recorded a few times. The CDR3 bases are TGTGCCAGCAGCAAAGGACAGGGACTTGGCTACACCTTC. Its translation: CASSKGQGLGYTF. The chain couples TRBV6-5 to TRBJ1-2, with TRBD1 identical over 8 bases. Germline V gene data show CDR1 as MNHEY and CDR2 as SVGAGI. V shed 6 bases and J 7 bases; nucleotides not matched to a gene: 7. This CDR3 is built from 13 residues.

The genes are TRBV6-1 and TRBJ2-1; D call uncertain. Germline values: CDR1 MNHNS, CDR2 SASEGT. The CDR3 has 11 residues. Trimming took 5 bases from V and 8 from J, leaving 7 bases between them. Written as DNA, the CDR3 is TGTGCCAGCAGTATAGTAGATGAGCAGTTCTTC. This sequence encodes CASSIVDEQFF.

This chain connects TRBV29-1 to TRBJ2-1, with 7 bases lining up with TRBD2. Germline CDR1 and CDR2: SQVTM and ANQGSEA. This CDR3 is built from 14 residues. The V and J ends lost 6 bases and 6 bases, in that order; junction bases with no gene match: 11. CDR3 coding DNA: TGCAGCGTCCATAGCGGGCTCGGGGGCAATGAGCAGTTCTTC. Its translation is CSVHSGLGGNEQFF.

V and J are TRBV9 and TRBJ2-5; D call uncertain. Trimming took off 2 bases at V and 3 bases at J, with 11 bases between the two ends. The germline gives CDR1 SGDLS, CDR2 YYNGEE. This CDR3 region has 14 residues. CDR3 in amino acids: CASSVKADKETQYF. Here the CDR3 DNA reads TGTGCCAGCAGCGTTAAGGCGGATAAAGAGACCCAGTACTTC.

The chain has TRBV7-4 and TRBJ1-5; a possible D gene is TRBD1 (5 bases). The CDR3 spans 16 residues. V was shortened by 4 bases and J by 6 bases, with 19 bases between the two germline ends. Per the germline V gene, CDR1 is SGHVT and CDR2 is SQSDAQ. In DNA, the CDR3 is TGTGCCAGCAGCTCCACCCAATTCCGGGGGTTTCAGCCCCAGCATTTT. It specifies CASSSTQFRGFQPQHF. Full variable domain (missing parts from reference TRBV7-4 and TRBJ1-5): GAGVSQSPRYKVAKRGRDVALRCDSISGHVTLYWYRQTLGQGSEVLTYSQSDAQRDKSGRPSGRFSAERPERSVSTLKIQRTEQGDSAVYLCASSSTQFRGFQPQHFGDGTRLSIL.

The count of this clone is one. The rearrangement joins TRBV5-1 to TRBJ1-1; D is uncertain. This CDR3 spans 12 amino acids. Germline V CDR1 and CDR2: SGHRS, YFSETQ. Trimming removed 2 bases from V and 5 bases from J, with 7 bases in between. CDR3 protein: CASSFDTTEAFF. The CDR3 DNA reads TGCGCCAGCAGCTTTGACACAACTGAAGCTTTCTTT.

The gene calls are TRBV19 and TRBJ1-1, with TRBD1 identical over 8 bases. CDR3 size: 15 residues. Germline CDR1 LNHDA, CDR2 SQIVND (reference sequence). The V gene end was trimmed by 6 bases and the J gene end by 5 bases; junction bases not matched to a gene: 11. The CDR3: CASSRRDRQRTEAFF. The CDR3 DNA sequence: TGTGCCAGTAGCCGAAGGGACAGGCAGCGGACTGAAGCTTTCTTT.

V and J are TRBV20-1 and TRBJ2-1; D is undetermined. Germline assignment: CDR1 DFQATT and CDR2 SNEGSKA (reference sequence). V lost 8 bases and J 6 bases, leaving 11 bases between the germline ends. The CDR3 contains 11 residues. The CDR3 is CSQAPPNEQFF. The CDR3 DNA reads as TGCAGTCAGGCCCCGCCCAATGAGCAGTTCTTC.

The chain links TRBV11-2 to TRBJ1-2; weak D call: TRBD1 (6 bases). V dropped 8 bases and J dropped 8 bases, with 18 bases sitting between them. The germline V gene has CDR1 SGHAT and CDR2 FQNNGV. The CDR3 sequence is 13 residues long. The CDR3 coding sequence is TGTGCCAGCGCCCCGGGCGTAGGGGGAGGCTACACCTTC. This sequence encodes CASAPGVGGGYTF.

The rearrangement uses TRBV5-1 and TRBJ2-1, with 7 bases identical to TRBD2. This CDR3 contains 14 residues. The germline CDR1 and CDR2 sequences are SGHRS and YFSETQ. With 4 bases clipped from V and 9 bases from J, the junction kept 10 bases outside the gene matches. CDR3 protein: CASSNAGTITEQFF. The CDR3 nucleotides are TGCGCCAGCAGCAACGCCGGGACTATAACTGAGCAGTTCTTC.

This rearrangement joins TRBV6-5 to TRBJ1-1, with a possible D match to TRBD1 (5 bases). Trimming took 5 bases from V and 0 from J, leaving 10 bases between them. The CDR3 totals 14 residues. CDR1 MNHEY and CDR2 SVGAGI come from the germline V gene. The CDR3 protein is CASSAQGLNTEAFF. Here the CDR3 DNA reads TGTGCCAGCAGTGCGCAGGGCCTGAACACTGAAGCTTTCTTT.